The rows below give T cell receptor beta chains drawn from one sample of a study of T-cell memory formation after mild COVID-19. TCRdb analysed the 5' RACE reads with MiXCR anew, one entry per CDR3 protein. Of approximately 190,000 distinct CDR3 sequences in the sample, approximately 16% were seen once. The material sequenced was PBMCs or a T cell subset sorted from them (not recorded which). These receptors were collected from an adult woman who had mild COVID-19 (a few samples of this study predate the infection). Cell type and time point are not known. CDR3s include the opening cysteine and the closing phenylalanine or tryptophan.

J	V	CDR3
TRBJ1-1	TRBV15	CATSSPPTGKAEAIF
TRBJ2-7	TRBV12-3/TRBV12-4	CASRSSGRTEQYF
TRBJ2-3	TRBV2	CASRDTQYF
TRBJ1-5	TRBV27	CASSLSRQGRQPQHF
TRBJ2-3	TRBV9	CASSVSGGYTDTQYF
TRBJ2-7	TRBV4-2	CASSQWDKTYEQYF
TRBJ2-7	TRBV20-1	CSARDKASGDEQYF
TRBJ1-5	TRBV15	CATSRDPQGYQPQHF
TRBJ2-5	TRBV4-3	CASSQEVEAGPVGTQYF
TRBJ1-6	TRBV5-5	CASSLDGRSSYNSPLHF
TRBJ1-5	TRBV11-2	CASSFQSNQPQHF
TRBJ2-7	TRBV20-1	CSAGDTAYEQYF
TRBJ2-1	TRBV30	CAWSARNEQFF
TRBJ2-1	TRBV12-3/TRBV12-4	CASSLVPAGTYNEQFF
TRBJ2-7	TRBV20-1	CSATGGLANREQYF
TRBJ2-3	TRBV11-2	CASSTRVTQYF
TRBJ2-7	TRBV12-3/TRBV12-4	CASSSGLAGDVQYF
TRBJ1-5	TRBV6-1	CASSEFSMTQPQHF
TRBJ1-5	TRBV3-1	CASSQGPSNQPQHF
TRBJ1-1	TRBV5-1	CASSTDRGEAFF
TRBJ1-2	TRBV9	CASSAPVGGRDYGYTF
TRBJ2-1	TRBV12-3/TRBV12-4	CASTRGGTSGGNALNEQFF
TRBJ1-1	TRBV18	CASSPLDSANTEAFF
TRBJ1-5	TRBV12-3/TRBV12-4	CASSLLSGNQPQHF
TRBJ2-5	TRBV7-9	CASSRGAGGPYQETQYF
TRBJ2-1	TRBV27	CATSRAGRNEQFF
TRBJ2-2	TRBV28	CASAPFGRANTGELFF
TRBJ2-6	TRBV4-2	CASSQDRDSSGANVLTF
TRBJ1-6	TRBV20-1	CSARVGGEPNSPLHF
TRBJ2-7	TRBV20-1	CSAPSGGSSSYEQYF
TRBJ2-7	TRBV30	CAWSATTGEAYEQYF
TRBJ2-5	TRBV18	CASREQQETQYF
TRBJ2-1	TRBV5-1	CASSRPGTYNEQFF
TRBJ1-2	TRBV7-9	CASSTLYGYTF
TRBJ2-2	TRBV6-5	CARRGPDPGELFF
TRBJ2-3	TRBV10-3	CAISETLLAVTQYF
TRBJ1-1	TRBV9	CARSVGQVNTEAFF
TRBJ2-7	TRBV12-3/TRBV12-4	CASSSAAVDRSSYEQYF
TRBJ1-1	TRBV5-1	CASSLEGRDGWAFF